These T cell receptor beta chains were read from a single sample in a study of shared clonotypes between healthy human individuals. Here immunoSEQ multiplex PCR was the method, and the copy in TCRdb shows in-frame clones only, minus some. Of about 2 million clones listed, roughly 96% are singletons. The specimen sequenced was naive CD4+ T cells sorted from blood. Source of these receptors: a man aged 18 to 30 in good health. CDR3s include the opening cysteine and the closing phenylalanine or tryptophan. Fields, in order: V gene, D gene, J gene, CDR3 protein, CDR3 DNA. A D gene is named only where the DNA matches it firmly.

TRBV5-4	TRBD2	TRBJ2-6	CASSTGLAGFSGANVLTF	TGTGCCAGCAGCACGGGACTAGCGGGGTTTTCTGGGGCCAACGTCCTGACTTTC
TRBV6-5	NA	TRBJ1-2	CASTQTANYGYTF	TGTGCCAGCACCCAGACAGCGAACTATGGCTACACCTTC
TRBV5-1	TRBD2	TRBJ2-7	CASSLGLAGGTYEQYF	TGCGCCAGCAGCTTGGGTCTAGCGGGGGGAACCTACGAGCAGTACTTC
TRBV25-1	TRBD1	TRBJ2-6	CASSEHQGATGANVLTF	TGTGCCAGCAGTGAACATCAGGGGGCTACTGGGGCCAACGTCCTGACTTTC
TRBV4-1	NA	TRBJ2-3	CASSQVSLPDTQYF	TGCGCCAGCAGCCAAGTGAGCCTTCCAGATACGCAGTATTTT
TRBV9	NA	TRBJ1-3	CASSASQGTSGNTIYF	TGTGCCAGCAGCGCGTCCCAGGGGACCTCTGGAAACACCATATATTTT
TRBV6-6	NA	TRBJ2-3	CASSSAGGTSTDTQYF	TGTGCCAGCAGTTCGGCAGGTGGTACTAGCACAGATACGCAGTATTTT
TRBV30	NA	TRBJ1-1	CAWNVMGANTEAFF	TGTGCCTGGAACGTCATGGGGGCGAACACTGAAGCTTTCTTT
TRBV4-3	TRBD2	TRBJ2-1	CASSQDVAGDNEQFF	TGCGCCAGCAGCCAAGATGTCGCGGGAGACAATGAGCAGTTCTTC
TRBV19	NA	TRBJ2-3	CASSRKGSTDTQYF	TGTGCCAGTAGTAGGAAAGGGAGCACAGATACGCAGTATTTT
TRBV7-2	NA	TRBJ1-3	CASTLSRDLPGNTIYF	TGTGCCAGCACCCTTTCCAGGGACCTCCCTGGAAACACCATATATTTT
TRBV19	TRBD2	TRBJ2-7	CASSSTSAEQYF	TGTGCCAGTAGTTCGACTAGCGCCGAGCAGTACTTC